Following are 3 T cell receptor beta chains from one sample sequenced in a study of breast tumors, draining lymph nodes, adjacent tissues. TCRdb re-called the multiplex PCR reads through MiXCR, storing one row per CDR3 protein. The sample consists of about 130,000 distinct CDR3 sequences, around 20% of them appearing once. Samples came from axillary lymph nodes draining the breast cancer. Sequences were obtained from axillary lymph node tissue. These receptors were obtained from a female donor with breast cancer. Some clones in this sample may be carry-over from other donors' samples.

This clonotype was counted ten times or more. The chain couples TRBV3-1 to TRBJ1-2; 7 nucleotides agree with TRBD1. Germline V gene data show CDR1 as LGHDT and CDR2 as YNNKEL (reference sequence). V was clipped by 1 base and J by 8 bases; unmatched bases: 7. The CDR3 consists of 14 residues. CDR3: CASSQGGRGQGYTF. CDR3 sequence (DNA): TGTGCCAGCAGCCAAGGGGGAAGGGGGCAGGGCTACACCTTC.

A remark on this clonotype: This may stem from a read error, because a much larger clone lies one nucleotide away. The V call is TRBV24-1, the J call TRBJ2-3, with D possibly called TRBD1 or TRBD2 (7 bases each). The germline CDR1 and CDR2 sequences are KGHDR and SFDVKD. The CDR3 covers 14 residues. The CDR3 loop is CATSANPGGGTLYF. The CDR3, as DNA: TGTGCCACCAGTGCGAACCCAGGGGGGGGCACGCTGTATTTT.

On this clonotype: This may be a read error, as it is one base from a much larger clone. The chain employs TRBV24-1 and TRBJ1-2; D gene unclear. Germline-derived CDR1 and CDR2 are KGHDR and SFDVKD. V lost 9 bases and J lost 7, with 17 bases in between. There are 13 residues in the CDR3. The CDR3 spells CATGVGYGGGYTF. The CDR3 DNA sequence: TGTGCCACCGGTGTAGGCTATGGAGGTGGCTACACCTTC.